Given below is one T cell receptor beta chain in context. Antigen unknown. PCR employed 60 Vbeta and 13 Jbeta primers. This table comes from immunoSEQ multiplex PCR, and its TCRdb copy is limited to in-frame clones, with some not included. Of approximately 170,000 clones listed, roughly four fifths are singletons. The sample is drawn from a study of cytomegalovirus exposure and HLA in healthy donors. Study-wide results and caveats: Some highly shared sequence variants likely arose as a pipeline artifact. A few CMV-associated chains were confirmed in vitro to be specific for CMV antigens.

This TCR derives from a man aged 50-59 years in good health and CMV-seropositive. Specimen: PBMCs.

This CDR3 reads CASRPLSSPLHF. In DNA form, the CDR3 reads TGTGCCAGCAGACCACTTAGTTCACCCCTCCACTTT. V and J are TRBV28 and TRBJ1-6; D unresolved. Germline CDR1 reads MDHEN; CDR2 reads SYDVKM. The CDR3 totals 12 residues. Trimming removed 6 bases at V and 9 bases at J, with 9 bases between.